One sample yielded the 28 T cell receptor beta chains listed below, sequenced in a study of blood T cell repertoires in COVID-19. The assay was immunoSEQ multiplex PCR, and TCRdb's table has in-frame clones only and misses some. This sample has some 290,000 clones; 75% to 90% occur once, and the top ten carry over 2%. Input material: peripheral blood. These receptors originate from a woman in her 50s who had recovered from COVID-19.

J is TRBJ1-2 and V is TRBV19, with D perhaps matching TRBD1 (5 bases). Deletions cut 3 bases from V and 3 bases from J, with 11 bases between. The CDR3 has 14 residues. Germline values: CDR1 LNHDA, CDR2 SQIVND (reference sequence). CDR3 residues: CASSIAGMDYGYTF. The CDR3 DNA is TGTGCCAGTAGTATCGCAGGGATGGACTATGGCTACACCTTC. The full variable domain, completed using reference TRBV19 and TRBJ1-2, is DGGITQSPKYLFRKEGQNVTLSCEQNLNHDAMYWYRQDPGQGLRLIYYSQIVNDFQKGDIAEGYSVSREKKESFPLTVTSAQKNPTAFYLCASSIAGMDYGYTFGSGTRLTVV.

The V gene is TRBV28, the J gene TRBJ2-6; D unclear. The CDR3 runs to 15 residues. Germline CDR1 is MDHEN and CDR2 is SYDVKM. V lost 7 bases and J 0 bases, leaving 10 bases between the germline ends. CDR3 loop: CASNTQISGANVLTF. The CDR3 DNA sequence: TGTGCCAGCAACACCCAGATCTCTGGGGCCAACGTCCTGACTTTC. The complete variable domain, with remaining parts taken from reference TRBV28 and TRBJ2-6, reads DVKVTQSSRYLVKRTGEKVFLECVQDMDHENMFWYRQDPGLGLRLIYFSYDVKMKEKGDIPEGYSVSREKKERFSLILESASTNQTSMYLCASNTQISGANVLTFGAGSRLTVL.

This chain joins TRBV7-9 and TRBJ2-1; no clear D. The CDR3 sequence is 16 residues long. V lost 5 bases and J 0 bases, leaving 14 bases between the germline ends. In germline, CDR1 is SEHNR, CDR2 FQNEAQ (reference sequence). CDR3 region: CASSPPQRSSYNEQFF. CDR3 nucleotides: TGTGCCAGCAGCCCCCCCCAAAGGAGCTCCTACAATGAGCAGTTCTTC.

The rearrangement joins TRBV6-1 to TRBJ2-5, with D possibly TRBD2 on 5 matching bases. The CDR3 is 15 residues long. Germline loops: CDR1 MNHNS, CDR2 SASEGT. Between the trimmed V and J ends, which lost 5 bases and 4 bases, there was a span of 17 bases. CDR3 sequence reads: CASSWGDGGRETQYF. CDR3 DNA sequence: TGTGCCAGCAGTTGGGGTGATGGTGGGAGAGAGACCCAGTACTTC.

The V and J genes are TRBV19 and TRBJ1-2; 7 bases are a match to TRBD1. The ends lost 4 bases at V and 7 bases at J; junction bases unmatched: 6. The CDR3 covers 13 residues. Germline CDR1 LNHDA, CDR2 SQIVND (reference sequence). CDR3 nucleotide sequence: TGTGCCAGTAGTACACAGGGGCGGGTTGGCTACACCTTC. Its protein product is CASSTQGRVGYTF.

This CDR3 reads CASSKTGESYNEQFF. Written as DNA, the CDR3 is TGTGCCAGTAGTAAGACAGGGGAAAGCTACAATGAGCAGTTCTTC. The chain has TRBV19 and TRBJ2-1; TRBD1 agrees at 8 bases. This CDR3 is built from 15 residues. CDR1 is LNHDA, CDR2 SQIVND, per germline (reference sequence). With 4 bases clipped from V and 3 bases from J, the junction kept 5 bases outside the gene matches.

The genes are TRBV30 and TRBJ1-5, with no clear D. This CDR3 spans 13 amino acids. Germline lookup yields CDR1 GTSNPN and CDR2 SVGIG (reference sequence). Trimming shortened V by 0 bases and J by 6 bases, and 9 bases separated the two germline ends. CDR3 in DNA: TGTGCCTGGAGTGTTTATTCCGGTCAGCCCCAGCATTTT. Amino acid sequence: CAWSVYSGQPQHF.

The rearrangement links TRBV4-2 to TRBJ2-6; 11 bases map to TRBD2. Germline-derived CDR1 and CDR2 are LGHNA and YNFKEQ. The CDR3 runs 19 residues. The V gene end was trimmed by 0 bases and the J gene end by 0 bases; junction bases not matched to a gene: 4. Here the CDR3 reads CASSQEVLAGVSGANVLTF. The CDR3 region has the DNA TGTGCCAGCAGCCAAGAGGTACTAGCGGGGGTCTCTGGGGCCAACGTCCTGACTTTC.

The chain has TRBV15 and TRBJ2-5; 8 bases match TRBD2. V lost 10 bases and J lost 5; bases outside the gene matches: 9. CDR1 is LNHNV, CDR2 YYDKDF, per germline (reference sequence). The CDR3 spans 13 residues. CDR3 sequence (DNA): TGTGCCATACAGCGGGAGCGTGGGGAGACCCAGTACTTC. Translation: CAIQRERGETQYF.

A few counts support this clone. The V gene is TRBV7-9, the J gene TRBJ1-5; no firm D call. The V end was cut by 5 bases, the J end by 4 bases, with 15 bases between. The V gene's germline CDR1 is SEHNR and CDR2 FQNEAQ (reference sequence). This CDR3 comprises 15 residues. The CDR3 here is CASSPGVIGNQPQHF. CDR3 DNA sequence: TGTGCCAGCAGCCCCGGGGTAATTGGGAATCAGCCCCAGCATTTT.

The J gene is TRBJ1-5, the V gene TRBV7-2; a weak D match, TRBD1 (6 bases). V was clipped by 5 bases and J by 5 bases, with 10 bases between them. Germline V CDR1 and CDR2: SGHTA, FQGNSA. The CDR3 runs to 13 residues. CDR3 sequence reads: CASSRDIYQPQHF. In nucleotides, the CDR3 is TGTGCCAGCAGCCGGGACATTTATCAGCCCCAGCATTTT.

The rearrangement joins TRBV25-1 to TRBJ1-2; 11 nucleotides match TRBD1. J was trimmed by 8 bases and V by 6 bases; bases with no gene match: 8. CDR1 and CDR2 (germline): MGHDK, SYGVNS. The CDR3 runs 14 residues. The CDR3 region has the DNA TGTGCCAGCAGGGGGGACAGGGGGGAGTACGGCTACACCTTC. Protein product: CASRGDRGEYGYTF.

The chain has TRBV6-2 or TRBV6-3 and TRBJ1-5, with a weak D call TRBD1 (5 bases). The germline CDR1 and CDR2 sequences are MNHEY and SVGEGT. CDR3 length: 13 residues. Trimming took off 4 bases at V and 9 bases at J, with 13 bases between the two ends. CDR3 sequence reads: CASSSKGLGPQHF. As DNA, the CDR3 is TGTGCCAGCAGTTCTAAGGGACTCGGGCCCCAGCATTTT.

The V call is TRBV6-4, the J call TRBJ1-5; 10 nucleotides agree with TRBD1. Looked up from germline, CDR1 is MRHNA and CDR2 is SNTAGT. The length of the CDR3 is 17 residues. V lost 6 bases and J lost 3; bases outside the gene matches: 11. The CDR3 spells CASRTGGEERVNQPQHF. CDR3 in DNA: TGTGCCAGCAGGACAGGGGGCGAGGAGAGGGTCAATCAGCCCCAGCATTTT.

V usage is TRBV27 and J usage is TRBJ2-5, with D hard to call. This CDR3 comprises 15 residues. Per germline, CDR1 MNHEY and CDR2 SMNVEV (reference sequence). V lost 6 bases to trimming and J lost 4 bases, with 18 bases between them. The CDR3 sequence: CASSPLLSPIETQYF. For the CDR3, the DNA is TGTGCCAGCAGCCCCCTCCTATCCCCTATAGAGACCCAGTACTTC.

DNA of the CDR3: TGTGCCAGCAGCCTAAGTAACACTGAAGCTTTCTTT. It codes for CASSLSNTEAFF. The chain couples TRBV7-2 to TRBJ1-1; no clear D gene. Germline V gene data show CDR1 as SGHTA and CDR2 as FQGNSA. Trimming pared 5 bases from V and 2 bases from J, leaving 6 bases between. There are 12 residues in the CDR3. The full variable domain, its missing parts supplied by reference TRBV7-2 and TRBJ1-1, is GAGVSQSPSNKVTEKGKDVELRCDPISGHTALYWYRQSLGQGLEFLIYFQGNSAPDKSGLPSDRFSAERTGGSVSTLTIQRTQQEDSAVYLCASSLSNTEAFFGQGTRLTVV.

CDR3 nucleotides: TGCGCCAGCAGCCAAGAACTAGGACAGGGGGAAACCGGGGAGCTGTTTTTT. Its protein product is CASSQELGQGETGELFF. The chain couples TRBV4-3 to TRBJ2-2; 10 bases fit TRBD1. The length of the CDR3 is 17 residues. CDR1 LGHNA and CDR2 YSLEER come from the germline V gene. V shed 0 bases, J shed 5 bases, and the junction held 6 bases outside the gene matches.

The chain uses TRBV7-2 and TRBJ1-3; D perhaps matches TRBD1 (5 bases). The CDR3 has 15 residues. V lost 2 bases, J lost 2 bases, and 10 bases lay in between. From germline, CDR1 is SGHTA and CDR2 FQGNSA. The CDR3 DNA reads TGTGCCAGCAGCTTACGCCCAGGGACTGGAAACACCATATATTTT. Translating gives CASSLRPGTGNTIYF.

CDR3 nucleotide sequence: TGCAGCGTTGCCCAGGGCACCTACGAGCAGTACTTC. This translates into CSVAQGTYEQYF. V is TRBV29-1 and J is TRBJ2-7; tentatively, D is TRBD1 (5 bases). The CDR3 is made up of 12 amino acids. The germline V and J ends were trimmed by 4 bases and 2 bases, with 9 bases remaining between them. The germline gives CDR1 SQVTM, CDR2 ANQGSEA.

The chain has TRBV7-2 and TRBJ2-7; the D gene is possibly TRBD1 (6 bases). The CDR3 is made up of 14 amino acids. The V and J ends lost 7 bases and 2 bases respectively, with 15 bases between them. Looked up from germline, CDR1 is SGHTA and CDR2 is FQGNSA. CDR3 region: CASTIWGQTYEQYF. The CDR3 nucleotides are TGTGCCAGCACCATTTGGGGACAAACCTACGAGCAGTACTTC.

The table lists this clone with a count of one. V is TRBV6-4 and J is TRBJ2-5; TRBD1 agrees at 11 bases. This CDR3 contains 15 residues. Germline V gene sequence: CDR1 MRHNA, CDR2 SNTAGT. The V segment lost 1 base and the J segment 5 bases; nucleotides outside the gene matches: 3. This CDR3 is CASSDWTGGEETQYF. The CDR3 bases are TGTGCCAGCAGTGACTGGACAGGGGGCGAGGAGACCCAGTACTTC.

V usage is TRBV4-3 and J usage is TRBJ1-1; no clear D. This CDR3 has 15 residues. V lost 0 bases and J 4 bases, leaving 12 bases between the germline ends. Germline assignment: CDR1 LGHNA and CDR2 YSLEER. Here the CDR3 reads CASSQDLESGTEAFF. In DNA, the CDR3 is TGCGCCAGCAGCCAAGATCTGGAGTCGGGCACTGAAGCTTTCTTT.

The gene calls are TRBV25-1 and TRBJ1-1; TRBD1 agrees at 8 bases. Germline assignment: CDR1 MGHDK and CDR2 SYGVNS. The V gene end was trimmed by 3 bases and the J gene end by 1 base; junction bases not matched to a gene: 4. This CDR3 has 15 residues. CDR3 nucleotide sequence: TGTGCCAGCAGTGAGCAGGGGGCCCCGAACACTGAAGCTTTCTTT. This translates into CASSEQGAPNTEAFF. Full variable domain (missing parts from reference TRBV25-1 and TRBJ1-1): EADIYQTPRYLVIGTGKKITLECSQTMGHDKMYWYQQDPGMELHLIHYSYGVNSTEKGDLSSESTVSRIRTEHFPLTLESARPSHTSQYLCASSEQGAPNTEAFFGQGTRLTVV.

The rearrangement links TRBV10-3 to TRBJ2-3; 8 bases match TRBD2. Germline CDR1 and CDR2: ENHRY and SYGVKD. V lost 4 bases and J lost 0; bases outside the gene matches: 9. The CDR3 has 17 amino acids. This CDR3 reads CAISAMTSETSTDTQYF. Here the CDR3 DNA reads TGTGCCATCAGTGCCATGACTAGCGAAACTAGCACAGATACGCAGTATTTT.

This chain connects TRBV7-2 to TRBJ1-2, with TRBD1 matching over 7 bases. This CDR3 has 14 amino acids. Germline CDR1 SGHTA, CDR2 FQGNSA. After removal of 10 bases from V and 6 bases from J, the junction contained 14 bases not matched to a gene. This CDR3 is CAIRGVAGADGYTF. The CDR3, as DNA: TGTGCCATCAGGGGGGTGGCAGGGGCCGATGGCTACACCTTC.

In this sample, this clone turned up a few times. The CDR3 loop is CATRPYLSSYNEQFF. In DNA, the CDR3 is TGTGCCACCCGTCCGTACCTGAGCTCCTACAATGAGCAGTTCTTC. This chain uses TRBV27 with TRBJ2-1, with unresolved D. Germline lookup yields CDR1 MNHEY and CDR2 SMNVEV (reference sequence). This CDR3 has 15 amino acids. Between the trimmed V and J ends, which lost 10 bases and 0 bases, there was a span of 16 bases.

This chain connects TRBV3-1 (or the pseudogene TRBV3-2) to TRBJ2-7; D not resolved. This CDR3 region has 13 residues. V was trimmed by 1 base and J by 6 bases, leaving 10 bases between them. Germline V gene lookup returns CDR1 LGHDT and CDR2 YNNKEL (reference sequence). The CDR3 is CASSQGTRGEQYF. The CDR3 nucleotides are TGTGCCAGCAGCCAAGGTACCCGCGGCGAGCAGTACTTC.

CDR3 nucleotides: TGTGCCAGCAGCTTGGAGGGGGCCGCGGGAAACACCATATATTTT. It encodes CASSLEGAAGNTIYF. The V call is TRBV13, the J call TRBJ1-3; 7 bases map to TRBD1. This CDR3 region has 15 residues. CDR1 and CDR2 (germline): PRHDT, FYEKMQ (reference sequence). With V trimmed by 3 bases and J by 4 bases, 6 bases remained unmatched.